The 28 T cell receptor beta chains listed next were all sequenced from one sample in a study of cytomegalovirus exposure and HLA in healthy donors. The primer mix had 60 Vbeta and 13 Jbeta primers. Some clones are missing from TCRdb's copy, which holds only in-frame ones; the method was immunoSEQ multiplex PCR. The table lists 150,000 to 200,000 clones, over 70% of them singletons. Input material: PBMCs. These TCRs come from a man under 40 in good health and CMV-seronegative.

The chain couples TRBV10-3 to TRBJ2-7; TRBD1 agrees at 10 bases. The germline V gene encodes CDR1 ENHRY and CDR2 SYGVKD. V trimming: 7 bases; J trimming: 0 bases; junction bases outside the gene matches: 6. This CDR3 is built from 15 residues. This CDR3 is CAITAGTGASYEQYF. The CDR3 nucleotides are TGTGCCATCACTGCTGGGACAGGGGCCTCCTACGAGCAGTACTTC.

This chain connects TRBV6-4 to TRBJ2-1; 9 nucleotides match TRBD2. CDR3 length: 17 amino acids. Germline V CDR1 and CDR2: MRHNA, SNTAGT. Trimming cost V 0 bases and J 9 bases; bases outside gene matches: 12. The CDR3 reads CASSDSGREGRRGEQFF. CDR3 DNA sequence: TGTGCCAGCAGTGACTCTGGGCGGGAGGGCCGCCGGGGTGAGCAGTTCTTC.

The rearrangement links TRBV7-2 to TRBJ2-4; 8 nucleotides line up with TRBD2. The CDR3 sequence is 15 residues long. The germline CDR1 and CDR2 sequences are SGHTA and FQGNSA. The trim removed 2 bases at V and 7 bases at J, leaving 7 bases unmatched. CDR3 residues: CASSLNYGGGNIQYF. For the CDR3, the DNA is TGTGCCAGCAGCTTAAACTACGGCGGGGGGAACATTCAGTACTTC. The full variable domain, completed using reference TRBV7-2 and TRBJ2-4, is GAGVSQSPSNKVTEKGKDVELRCDPISGHTALYWYRQSLGQGLEFLIYFQGNSAPDKSGLPSDRFSAERTGGSVSTLTIQRTQQEDSAVYLCASSLNYGGGNIQYFGAGTRLSVL.

CDR3 amino acids: CASSYLGASESYTF. The CDR3, as DNA: TGTGCCAGCAGTTACTTGGGGGCTTCAGAGAGCTACACCTTC. The chain employs TRBV6-5 and TRBJ1-2; D possibly corresponds to TRBD1 (6 bases). V lost 1 base and J lost 9, with 15 bases in between. From germline, CDR1 is MNHEY and CDR2 SVGAGI. The CDR3 loop spans 14 amino acids.

This chain connects TRBV6-1 to TRBJ1-5; 8 bases are shared with TRBD1. The CDR3 extends over 16 amino acids. The V gene's germline CDR1 is MNHNS and CDR2 SASEGT. Trimming cost V 2 bases and J 6 bases; bases outside gene matches: 9. For the CDR3, the DNA is TGTGCCAGCAGTGAAAGGTGGCAGGGGGCTGGTCAGCCCCAGCATTTT. It encodes CASSERWQGAGQPQHF.

The rearrangement joins TRBV5-1 to TRBJ2-5; TRBD2 might be the D (6 bases). Germline assignment: CDR1 SGHRS and CDR2 YFSETQ. V was shortened by 0 bases and J by 5 bases, with 8 bases between the two germline ends. This CDR3 contains 13 residues. The CDR3 DNA reads TGCGCCAGCAGCTTGGTTGGGAGGGAGACCCAGTACTTC. As protein: CASSLVGRETQYF.

The V call is TRBV27, the J call TRBJ1-5, with 7 bases fitting TRBD1. The CDR3 loop spans 17 amino acids. V was clipped by 7 bases and J by 0 bases; unmatched bases: 12. CDR1 and CDR2 (germline): MNHEY, SMNVEV (reference sequence). Written as DNA, the CDR3 is TGTGCCAGCACCCCGACAGGGAAAGGGCGTAGCAATCAGCCCCAGCATTTT. Translation gives CASTPTGKGRSNQPQHF.

This rearrangement joins TRBV27 to TRBJ1-3; D uncertain. Germline V CDR1 and CDR2: MNHEY, SMNVEV (reference sequence). This CDR3 has 15 residues. V lost 2 bases, J lost 0 bases, and 8 bases lay in between. Here the CDR3 DNA reads TGTGCCAGCAGTTTAGGAGGGTTCTCTGGAAACACCATATATTTT. Translating it yields CASSLGGFSGNTIYF.

V and J are TRBV27 and TRBJ2-7; no firm D call. Germline CDR1 reads MNHEY; CDR2 reads SMNVEV (reference sequence). V lost 0 bases and J lost 6, with 15 bases in between. This CDR3 region has 15 residues. The CDR3: CASSLSISNLGEQYF. The CDR3 DNA sequence: TGTGCCAGCAGTTTATCAATTAGCAACCTAGGCGAGCAGTACTTC.

This clone was counted once. This chain connects TRBV30 to TRBJ2-7; 11 bases map to TRBD1. Germline V gene lookup returns CDR1 GTSNPN and CDR2 SVGIG (reference sequence). The V segment lost 1 base and the J segment 1 base; nucleotides outside the gene matches: 3. The length of the CDR3 is 15 residues. This CDR3 is CAWSEGDRGSYEQYF. The CDR3 nucleotides read TGTGCCTGGAGTGAAGGGGACAGGGGGTCCTACGAGCAGTACTTC.

The J gene is TRBJ1-1, the V gene TRBV29-1; 7 nucleotides agree with TRBD1. The germline CDR1 and CDR2 sequences are SQVTM and ANQGSEA. The CDR3 covers 15 residues. With V trimmed by 4 bases and J by 4 bases, 12 bases remained unmatched. CDR3: CSVGGQPGRSTEAFF. In DNA, the CDR3 is TGCAGCGTTGGGGGACAGCCGGGAAGAAGCACTGAAGCTTTCTTT.

The chain links TRBV6-5 to TRBJ1-1; D is perhaps TRBD1 (5 bases). The CDR3 runs to 12 residues. The V end lost 6 bases, the J end lost 7 bases, and 12 bases lay between the germline ends. Germline CDR1 is MNHEY and CDR2 is SVGAGI. The CDR3 DNA sequence: TGTGCCAGCAGCCGCAGCGGGGGTGAAGCTTTCTTT. Its translation is CASSRSGGEAFF.

The rearrangement uses TRBV5-1 and TRBJ2-5, with D maybe TRBD1 (5 bases). Trimming took off 0 bases at V and 4 bases at J, with 7 bases between the two ends. Per the germline V gene, CDR1 is SGHRS and CDR2 is YFSETQ. The CDR3 extends over 13 amino acids. In DNA form, the CDR3 reads TGCGCCAGCAGCTTGGGCACAGGAGAGACCCAGTACTTC. Translated, it gives CASSLGTGETQYF.

This clone was picked up a small number of times. V is TRBV6-1 and J is TRBJ1-3; D may be TRBD1 (5 bases). The CDR3 is 14 residues long. Deletions cut 3 bases from V and 7 bases from J, with 13 bases between. Looked up from germline, CDR1 is MNHNS and CDR2 is SASEGT. This CDR3 reads CASSEWLRANTIYF. The CDR3 DNA reads as TGTGCCAGCAGTGAGTGGCTCAGGGCCAACACCATATATTTT.

The chain has TRBV29-1 and TRBJ1-4, with TRBD1 identical over 9 bases. CDR1 and CDR2 from the germline V gene are SQVTM and ANQGSEA. Unmatched junction bases numbered 8, after V lost 7 bases and J lost 8 bases. The CDR3 runs 13 residues. The CDR3 spells CSAGQGPEEKLFF. The CDR3 DNA reads TGCAGCGCCGGACAGGGGCCGGAGGAAAAACTGTTTTTT.

The genes are TRBV6-1 and TRBJ1-5, with TRBD1 identical over 8 bases. Germline V CDR1 and CDR2: MNHNS, SASEGT. The CDR3 has 13 residues. The V gene end was trimmed by 10 bases and the J gene end by 5 bases; junction bases not matched to a gene: 7. DNA for the CDR3: TGTGCCACAAAGGGACAGGAGTATCAGCCCCAGCATTTT. Protein product: CATKGQEYQPQHF.

The chain's CDR3 is CASSRRTAGGNQPQHF. The DNA of the CDR3 is TGTGCCAGCAGCCGAAGGACGGCCGGGGGCAATCAGCCCCAGCATTTT. This rearrangement joins TRBV28 to TRBJ1-5; D ambiguous. The CDR3 is 16 residues long. The germline CDR1 and CDR2 sequences are MDHEN and SYDVKM. Trimming took off 6 bases at V and 2 bases at J, with 17 bases between the two ends.

The chain employs TRBV5-6 and TRBJ2-7; TRBD2 might be the D (6 bases). Germline loops: CDR1 SGHDT, CDR2 YYEEEE. With 0 bases removed from V and 0 bases from J, the gap between germline ends came to 13 bases. The CDR3 runs to 16 residues. CDR3 sequence (DNA): TGTGCCAGCAGCTTGGGGGGACGGGGGAGCTCCTACGAGCAGTACTTC. Its protein product is CASSLGGRGSSYEQYF.

The V and J genes are TRBV10-2 and TRBJ2-2; possible D gene TRBD1, 7 bases. The CDR3 spans 16 residues. Germline V gene sequence: CDR1 WSHSY, CDR2 SAAADI. V lost 2 bases, J lost 6 bases, and 16 bases lay in between. CDR3 sequence reads: CASSERAGGGSGELFF. CDR3 DNA sequence: TGCGCCAGCAGTGAGAGGGCAGGGGGAGGATCCGGGGAGCTGTTTTTT.

This chain connects TRBV7-2 to TRBJ2-5; the match to TRBD1 covers 11 bases. Trimming removed 4 bases from V and 5 bases from J; junction bases left unmatched: 3. Germline assignment: CDR1 SGHTA and CDR2 FQGNSA. The CDR3 spans 14 residues. CDR3 coding DNA: TGTGCCAGCAGCTCGGACAGGGGGCGGGAGACCCAGTACTTC. It codes for CASSSDRGRETQYF.

The chain uses TRBV5-8 and TRBJ2-7, with 7 bases that match TRBD2. V shed 3 bases and J 3 bases; nucleotides not matched to a gene: 3. The germline V gene has CDR1 SGHTS and CDR2 YDEGEE. The CDR3 covers 13 residues. CDR3 coding DNA: TGTGCCAGCAGCTGGGGCGGGGGCTACGAGCAGTACTTC. Its protein is CASSWGGGYEQYF.

The chain is built from TRBV19 and TRBJ1-5, with a tentative D call TRBD1 (6 bases). This CDR3 has 15 amino acids. Germline V gene sequence: CDR1 LNHDA, CDR2 SQIVND (reference sequence). The V end lost 6 bases, the J end lost 0 bases, and 12 bases lay between the germline ends. The CDR3 bases are TGTGCCAGTAGAAAGACAGGAGATAGCAATCAGCCCCAGCATTTT. Its protein product is CASRKTGDSNQPQHF.

V is TRBV7-9 and J is TRBJ2-1, with 9 bases identical to TRBD1. The germline CDR1 and CDR2 sequences are SEHNR and FQNEAQ (reference sequence). The CDR3 totals 15 residues. V lost 5 bases and J lost 7; bases outside the gene matches: 9. The CDR3 reads CASSEPGQGRNEQFF. The CDR3 DNA follows: TGTGCCAGCAGCGAACCGGGACAGGGTAGGAATGAGCAGTTCTTC. Based on the CDR3 plus reference TRBV7-9 and TRBJ2-1, the full variable domain is DTGVSQNPRHKITKRGQNVTFRCDPISEHNRLYWYRQTLGQGPEFLTYFQNEAQLEKSRLLSDRFSAERPKGSFSTLEIQRTEQGDSAMYLCASSEPGQGRNEQFFGPGTRLTVL.

This clone was counted between two and nine times. The rearrangement uses TRBV11-1 and TRBJ1-1, with TRBD1 matching 8 bases. In germline, CDR1 is SGHAT, CDR2 FQDESV (reference sequence). J gave up 10 bases and V 1 base, and 14 bases lay outside the gene matches. This CDR3 region has 16 residues. CDR3 protein: CASSLGVARGRVGAFF. The CDR3 nucleotides are TGTGCCAGCAGCTTAGGTGTTGCCAGGGGGCGAGTTGGAGCTTTCTTT.

This clone showed up just once. The chain employs TRBV28 and TRBJ2-5, with D possibly matching TRBD1 (5 bases). Germline values: CDR1 MDHEN, CDR2 SYDVKM. Trimming stripped 6 bases from V and 3 bases from J, with 14 bases between. The CDR3 sequence is 14 residues long. The CDR3 here is CASRNQGQEETQYF. CDR3 in DNA: TGTGCCAGCAGAAATCAAGGACAAGAAGAGACCCAGTACTTC.

V and J are TRBV10-3 and TRBJ1-6, with a tentative D call TRBD1 (6 bases). Germline V gene data show CDR1 as ENHRY and CDR2 as SYGVKD. This CDR3 has 17 amino acids. V lost 2 bases to trimming and J lost 6 bases, with 17 bases between them. CDR3 amino acids: CAISEGVGGNGNSPLHF. The CDR3 nucleotides are TGTGCCATCAGTGAGGGGGTAGGGGGAAATGGTAATTCACCCCTCCACTTT.

This sequence joins TRBV21-1 and TRBJ2-7; the table names TRBD1, a call not compared with the DNA. TRBV21-1 constitutes a pseudogene. The CDR3 is made up of 18 amino acids. The CDR3: CASSTHSWGQAGAYEQYF. The CDR3 DNA follows: TGTGCCAGCAGCACCCATTCTTGGGGACAGGCAGGGGCCTACGAGCAGTACTTC.

The rearrangement joins TRBV7-8 to TRBJ1-5; D call uncertain. CDR1 is SGHVS, CDR2 FQNEAQ, per germline. This CDR3 contains 16 residues. Deletions cut 1 base from V and 7 bases from J, with 17 bases between. The CDR3 coding sequence is TGTGCCAGCAGCTTAGATGAGACAATCCTCCAGCAGCCCCAGCATTTT. This translates into CASSLDETILQQPQHF.